This T cell receptor (beta chain) was found in a study of blood T cell repertoires in COVID-19 (TCRdb year 2020). For context, the study as a whole: Samples from collaborators originated in the United States, Italy and Spain and spanned both the acute and convalescent phases of COVID-19. The prospective study material was composed of cDNA or gDNA derived from T cells, B-cell-depleted T cells, or PBMCs. Deeply sampled blood TCRbeta repertoires from subjects exposed to, actively infected with, or recovered from COVID-19 were included in the dataset. The repertoires were released in a freely available public database intended as a resource for research on the immune response to SARS-CoV-2. Samples came from the ongoing ImmuneRACE study (first 160 participants) plus 1,254 subjects from 6 global collaborators. The sample metadata nearly always contained a de-identified subject ID, COVID-19 status, age in years and sex. Where available, HLA class I and class II types were taken from metadata supplied by the sample provider and were not determined by assay-based typing.

TCRbeta CDR3 regions were amplified from genomic DNA using the immunoSEQ Assay, a bias-controlled multiplex PCR. In the paper's pipeline: The number of nucleated cells in each sample was estimated by amplification of reference gene primers within the assay. Sequence reads were collapsed and filtered to measure the absolute abundance of every unique TCRbeta CDR3 rearrangement. For each sample, productive Simpson clonality was calculated by taking the square root of Simpson's diversity index across productive rearrangements. The table comes from immuneACCESS by way of TCRdb, which keeps in-frame sequences with V and J called. Part of the clones is missing from these tables; in studies checked, under half for an unresolved V gene and the rest for unknown reasons. V and J calls and clone size follow that table, whereas D and trimming were derived from the DNA. The sample table holds 50,000 to 70,000 clones, of which about 89% were seen once. The leading ten clones occupy around 6.9% of the sample.

Whole blood was collected in K2EDTA tubes by collaborating institutions according to the institutions' own protocols. For TCRbeta analysis, collaborators shipped samples as frozen whole blood, isolated PBMCs, or DNA extracted from either of those sample types. The germline V gene sets CDR1 to SGHDT and CDR2 to YYEEEE. The junction shows trimming of 4 bases on V and 8 bases on J, and the gene matches do not reach 7 bases of it. The CDR3 covers 15 residues, taking in both the cysteine and the phenylalanine. Only CDR3 DNA is held: 45 bases, read in frame from base 1. Worth noting for this clone: It has no known antigen specificity. Qualities for individual bases were not recorded, and no much larger clone is one base off.

General study outcomes and caveats: Clinical and demographic metadata were provided uncurated, with the amount varying by source and participant.

The rearrangement combines TRBV5-6 with TRBJ1-6; 9 bases in between match TRBD1. This TCR derives from a man between 60 and 75 years old with active or convalescent COVID-19. Source material: peripheral blood. DNA sequence: TGTGCCAGCAGCCCCCAGGGACAGGGATATTCACCCCTCCACTTT. Its product reads: CASSPQGQGYSPLHF.